One and the same sample provided the 24 T cell receptor beta chains below, sequenced in a study of cytomegalovirus exposure and HLA in healthy donors. It was with 60 Vbeta and 13 Jbeta primers that the PCR ran. Sequencing used immunoSEQ multiplex PCR; TCRdb keeps in-frame clones, though not all of them. The data contain 49,000 or so clones, around 82% of them singletons. The specimen sequenced was PBMCs. These receptor sequences come from a boy younger than 18 in good health and CMV-seropositive.

The chain joins TRBV4-1 to TRBJ2-1; D gene ambiguous. The germline V gene encodes CDR1 MGHRA and CDR2 YSYEKL. The V end lost 4 bases, the J end lost 4 bases, and 5 bases lay between the germline ends. This CDR3 comprises 12 residues. CDR3 bases: TGCGCCAGCAGCCCCGGGTACAATGAGCAGTTCTTC. This sequence encodes CASSPGYNEQFF.

This chain joins TRBV11-2 and TRBJ1-1; D ambiguous. The V gene's germline CDR1 is SGHAT and CDR2 FQNNGV. Trimming took off 5 bases at V and 5 bases at J, with 18 bases between the two ends. The CDR3 length is 15 residues. The CDR3 reads CASSRLTGRLTEAFF. CDR3 coding DNA: TGTGCCAGCAGCCGTTTAACCGGACGACTAACTGAAGCTTTCTTT.

This clone was picked up a small number of times. V and J are TRBV6-7 and TRBJ1-5; TRBD1 is a possible D gene (6 bases). TRBV6-7 is classed as an ORF, of uncertain function. The length of the CDR3 is 15 residues. V was pared by 6 bases and J by 2 bases, with 14 bases between. CDR3 coding DNA: TGTGCCAGCAGCAAGGGGGGGGGTTGCAATCAGCCCCAGCATTTT. This gives the protein CASSKGGGCNQPQHF.

The chain is built from TRBV5-4 and TRBJ2-5; perhaps TRBD1 as D (6 bases). Germline V gene data show CDR1 as SGHNT and CDR2 as YYREEE (reference sequence). There are 14 residues in the CDR3. Trimming took off 2 bases at V and 3 bases at J, with 11 bases between the two ends. The CDR3 is CASSFSGGEETQYF. The CDR3, as DNA: TGTGCCAGCAGCTTCAGTGGGGGCGAAGAGACCCAGTACTTC.

This chain joins TRBV19 and TRBJ2-2; 9 bases match TRBD1. Trimming took 4 bases from V and 5 from J; bases not matched to a gene: 5. This CDR3 region has 15 residues. The germline CDR1 and CDR2 sequences are LNHDA and SQIVND (reference sequence). Here the CDR3 DNA reads TGTGCCAGTAGTACACAGGGGGCCGGGACCGGGGAGCTGTTTTTT. Its protein is CASSTQGAGTGELFF.

The chain combines TRBV19 with TRBJ2-7; TRBD2 matches at 9 bases. This CDR3 contains 16 residues. V was clipped by 4 bases and J by 3 bases; unmatched bases: 10. Germline CDR1 is LNHDA and CDR2 is SQIVND (reference sequence). CDR3 in amino acids: CASSNPRGGELYEQYF. CDR3 nucleotide sequence: TGTGCCAGTAGTAACCCGCGGGGGGGAGAACTCTACGAGCAGTACTTC.

The chain joins TRBV4-2 to TRBJ1-5; a weak D match, TRBD1 (5 bases). V was pared by 0 bases and J by 5 bases, with 20 bases between. The CDR3 contains 18 residues. CDR1 is LGHNA and CDR2 is YNFKEQ in the germline V gene. This chain's CDR3 is CASSQDRGGQATYQPQHF. DNA of the CDR3: TGTGCCAGCAGCCAAGATAGGGGTGGCCAGGCGACTTATCAGCCCCAGCATTTT.

The J gene is TRBJ1-2, the V gene TRBV7-9; D call uncertain. The germline gives CDR1 SEHNR, CDR2 FQNEAQ (reference sequence). CDR3 length equals 13 residues. Trimming removed 1 base from V and 7 bases from J, with 10 bases in between. The CDR3: CASSLGESGGYTF. CDR3 DNA: TGTGCCAGCAGCTTAGGGGAGTCAGGTGGCTACACCTTC.

The chain recombines TRBV6-5 with TRBJ1-5; 7 bases fit TRBD1. Trimming took 0 bases from V and 6 from J; bases not matched to a gene: 2. Germline V gene lookup returns CDR1 MNHEY and CDR2 SVGAGI. This CDR3 region has 14 residues. This chain's CDR3 is CASSYSHRGQPQHF. The DNA for the CDR3 is TGTGCCAGCAGTTACTCCCACAGGGGTCAGCCCCAGCATTTT.

This clone turned up a few times. The chain joins TRBV7-9 to TRBJ2-2; the D is unclear. The CDR3 runs 13 residues. V gave up 4 bases and J gave up 4 bases, with 7 bases separating them. Germline V gene data show CDR1 as SEHNR and CDR2 as FQNEAQ (reference sequence). The CDR3 DNA reads as TGTGCCAGCAGCTCGTCTTCCACCGGGGAGCTGTTTTTT. It specifies CASSSSSTGELFF. The full variable domain, completed using reference TRBV7-9 and TRBJ2-2, is DTGVSQNPRHKITKRGQNVTFRCDPISEHNRLYWYRQTLGQGPEFLTYFQNEAQLEKSRLLSDRFSAERPKGSFSTLEIQRTEQGDSAMYLCASSSSSTGELFFGEGSRLTVL.

V gene TRBV14 combines with J gene TRBJ2-1, with 8 bases identical to TRBD2. The CDR3 consists of 15 residues. The germline V gene has CDR1 SGHDN and CDR2 FVKESK. V lost 1 base and J lost 4; bases outside the gene matches: 3. The CDR3: CASSQVRGGYNEQFF. CDR3 coding DNA: TGTGCCAGCAGCCAAGTTCGGGGGGGTTACAATGAGCAGTTCTTC.

V usage is TRBV19 and J usage is TRBJ2-2, with 7 bases matching TRBD1. The CDR3 totals 16 residues. In germline, CDR1 is LNHDA, CDR2 SQIVND (reference sequence). The junction had 13 bases not matched to a gene; V was cut back by 5 bases and J by 7 bases. For the CDR3, the DNA is TGTGCCAGTAGTCTCATGCCCGGGACAGCTGACGGGGAGCTGTTTTTT. It encodes CASSLMPGTADGELFF.

This chain links TRBV6-1 with TRBJ2-4; TRBD2 might be the D (5 bases). V was trimmed by 8 bases and J by 2 bases, leaving 10 bases between them. Germline V gene data show CDR1 as MNHNS and CDR2 as SASEGT. The CDR3 sequence is 13 residues long. The chain's CDR3 is CASVPGTKNIQYF. The CDR3 bases are TGTGCCAGCGTCCCGGGGACCAAAAACATTCAGTACTTC.

The genes are TRBV4-2 and TRBJ2-1; no definite D call. Trimming stripped 0 bases from V and 9 bases from J, with 18 bases between. From germline, CDR1 is LGHNA and CDR2 YNFKEQ. The CDR3 extends over 16 amino acids. CDR3 sequence (DNA): TGTGCCAGCAGCCAAGATGGTCCCTCCCTCGCCGGTGAGCAGTTCTTC. Translating it yields CASSQDGPSLAGEQFF.

The CDR3 here is CATSSPRTNYNEQFF. Here the CDR3 DNA reads TGTGCCACCAGCAGTCCGAGGACTAACTACAATGAGCAGTTCTTC. The gene calls are TRBV15 and TRBJ2-1, with D tentatively TRBD2 (6 bases). CDR1 and CDR2 from the germline V gene are LNHNV and YYDKDF (reference sequence). V was trimmed by 3 bases and J by 3 bases, leaving 12 bases between them. The CDR3 has 15 residues.

This chain links TRBV6-5 with TRBJ2-5; D perhaps matches TRBD1 (5 bases). The J call may not be correct, given that the DNA end is closer to TRBJ2-7. The CDR3 totals 12 residues. Germline lookup yields CDR1 MNHEY and CDR2 SVGAGI. The CDR3 DNA reads TGTGCCAGCAGTCTTACAGGTTCCGAGCAGTACTTC. Amino acids: CASSLTGSEQYF.

This chain uses TRBV7-3 with TRBJ2-1, with D perhaps TRBD2 (5 bases). Trimming took 5 bases from V and 8 from J, leaving 13 bases between them. Germline assignment: CDR1 SGHTA and CDR2 FQGTGA. There are 13 residues in the CDR3. The CDR3 DNA follows: TGTGCCAGCAGCATTAATTTCGGGGATGAGCAGTTCTTC. Its translation: CASSINFGDEQFF. The whole variable domain, filled in from reference TRBV7-3 and TRBJ2-1, reads GAGVSQTPSNKVTEKGKYVELRCDPISGHTALYWYRQSLGQGPEFLIYFQGTGAADDSGLPNDRFFAVRPEGSVSTLKIQRTERGDSAVYLCASSINFGDEQFFGPGTRLTVL.

The chain combines TRBV6-5 with TRBJ1-6, with D possibly TRBD1 on 5 matching bases. V was cut by 7 bases and J by 7 bases, with 11 bases left in between. This CDR3 has 13 amino acids. Germline-derived CDR1 and CDR2 are MNHEY and SVGAGI. The CDR3 protein is CASTRQRNSPLHF. CDR3 DNA: TGTGCCAGCACTCGACAGAGGAATTCACCCCTCCACTTT.

V and J are TRBV11-2 and TRBJ1-6; perhaps TRBD1 as D (5 bases). V was clipped by 2 bases and J by 5 bases, with 16 bases between them. The CDR3 contains 17 residues. The germline CDR1 and CDR2 sequences are SGHAT and FQNNGV. The CDR3 loop reads CASSLRRGTDNNSPLHF. The DNA for the CDR3 is TGTGCCAGCAGCTTACGCCGGGGGACGGATAATAATTCACCCCTCCACTTT.

The CDR3 DNA is TGTGCCAGCAGGATAGGAGTTAATTCACCCCTCCACTTT. Protein: CASRIGVNSPLHF. The rearrangement links TRBV6-5 to TRBJ1-6; the D is unclear. This CDR3 has 13 residues. The V end was cut by 6 bases, the J end by 6 bases, with 9 bases between. Germline CDR1 reads MNHEY; CDR2 reads SVGAGI.

This chain links TRBV11-2 with TRBJ1-2, with D possibly matching TRBD1 (5 bases). The CDR3 is made up of 13 amino acids. From germline, CDR1 is SGHAT and CDR2 FQNNGV. V lost 5 bases and J 10 bases, leaving 17 bases between the germline ends. The CDR3 loop is CASSPEVGGLYTF. The CDR3 nucleotides read TGTGCCAGCAGCCCAGAGGTGGGGGGTCTCTACACCTTC.

V and J are TRBV4-1 and TRBJ1-1; D uncertain. Per germline, CDR1 MGHRA and CDR2 YSYEKL. CDR3 size: 17 residues. Deletions cut 4 bases from V and 0 bases from J, with 18 bases between. CDR3 region: CASSPPRGRKMNTEAFF. The CDR3, as DNA: TGCGCCAGCAGCCCCCCGCGTGGCAGGAAGATGAACACTGAAGCTTTCTTT.

The gene calls are TRBV11-2 and TRBJ1-1; D call uncertain. Germline V gene sequence: CDR1 SGHAT, CDR2 FQNNGV. The V and J ends lost 1 base and 2 bases respectively, with 8 bases between them. The CDR3 sequence is 14 residues long. CDR3 loop: CASSLGQINTEAFF. DNA of the CDR3: TGTGCCAGCAGCTTAGGGCAGATAAACACTGAAGCTTTCTTT.

The genes are TRBV15 and TRBJ2-3; no clear D gene. Per the germline V gene, CDR1 is LNHNV and CDR2 is YYDKDF (reference sequence). Trimming took off 0 bases at V and 0 bases at J, with 10 bases between the two ends. This CDR3 contains 16 residues. This CDR3 is CATSRDRATSTDTQYF. The CDR3 DNA sequence: TGTGCCACCAGCAGAGATCGAGCGACGAGCACAGATACGCAGTATTTT.